A single sample gave rise to the 17 T cell receptor beta chains below, sequenced in a study of early stage breast cancer tumors. The method was immunoSEQ multiplex PCR; TCRdb's version includes in-frame clones alone and lacks a portion of them. The sample lists tens of thousands of clones; about 83% were seen once. Sequenced sample: blood. The receptor source for this set is a person under 45 with breast cancer.

The chain's CDR3 is CASSLGHRGQPQHF. As DNA, the CDR3 is TGTGCCAGCAGCTTGGGACACCGAGGGCAGCCCCAGCATTTT. The chain is built from TRBV5-6 and TRBJ1-5; no reliable D call. The CDR3 runs 14 residues. Trimming removed 0 bases at V and 7 bases at J, with 11 bases between. Germline V CDR1 and CDR2: SGHDT, YYEEEE.

In its sample, this clone was seen a few times. V is TRBV19 and J is TRBJ2-3, with D hard to call. V was trimmed by 1 base and J by 4 bases, leaving 3 bases between them. CDR1 is LNHDA and CDR2 is SQIVND in the germline V gene (reference sequence). The CDR3 runs 12 residues. The CDR3 nucleotides read TGTGCCAGTAGTATAGTTCCAGATACGCAGTATTTT. Translating it yields CASSIVPDTQYF.

The chain carries TRBV7-8 and TRBJ1-5; TRBD1 might be the D (5 bases). The germline V gene encodes CDR1 SGHVS and CDR2 FQNEAQ. Trimming took off 4 bases at V and 6 bases at J, with 13 bases between the two ends. The CDR3 consists of 14 residues. DNA for the CDR3: TGTGCCAGCAGCTGGGGTATTGGGGCTCAGCCCCAGCATTTT. Protein product: CASSWGIGAQPQHF.

The chain combines TRBV10-2 with TRBJ1-2; D might be TRBD1 (6 bases). Germline assignment: CDR1 WSHSY and CDR2 SAAADI. This CDR3 spans 17 amino acids. The V and J ends lost 4 bases and 2 bases respectively, with 20 bases between them. CDR3 nucleotide sequence: TGCGCCAGCAGTGTCTCTCCGTCGAAGACAGGAAACTATGGCTACACCTTC. It encodes CASSVSPSKTGNYGYTF.

The J gene is TRBJ1-1, the V gene TRBV5-1; possible D gene TRBD1, 6 bases. Trimming took 4 bases from V and 1 from J, leaving 14 bases between them. CDR1 and CDR2 from the germline V gene are SGHRS and YFSETQ. The length of the CDR3 is 15 residues. Here the CDR3 reads CASSPMTDRNTEAFF. DNA for the CDR3: TGCGCCAGCAGCCCGATGACGGACAGGAACACTGAAGCTTTCTTT. Complete variable domain (other parts from reference TRBV5-1 and TRBJ1-1): KAGVTQTPRYLIKTRGQQVTLSCSPISGHRSVSWYQQTPGQGLQFLFEYFSETQRNKGNFPGRFSGRQFSNSRSEMNVSTLELGDSALYLCASSPMTDRNTEAFFGQGTRLTVV.

V and J are TRBV27 and TRBJ2-7; TRBD1 is a possible D gene (6 bases). There are 12 residues in the CDR3. The germline V and J ends were trimmed by 4 bases and 6 bases, with 10 bases remaining between them. In germline, CDR1 is MNHEY, CDR2 SMNVEV (reference sequence). The CDR3 bases are TGTGCCAGCAGTTCACAGGGCCTCGAGCAGTACTTC. Translation gives CASSSQGLEQYF.

The rearrangement uses TRBV4-1 and TRBJ2-3; 10 positions agree with TRBD1. This CDR3 region has 17 residues. CDR1 is MGHRA, CDR2 YSYEKL, per germline. The V segment lost 0 bases and the J segment 5 bases; nucleotides outside the gene matches: 8. Here the CDR3 reads CASSQEGGTGVRDTQYF. The CDR3 bases are TGCGCCAGCAGCCAAGAAGGCGGGACAGGGGTCAGAGATACGCAGTATTTT.

This clone was found once. This chain joins TRBV14 and TRBJ2-7; D gene unclear. Trimming removed 3 bases at V and 4 bases at J, with 7 bases between. Germline V gives CDR1 SGHDN, CDR2 FVKESK. The length of the CDR3 is 12 residues. Written as DNA, the CDR3 is TGTGCCAGCAGCCAGGTATTATACGAGCAGTACTTC. Residues: CASSQVLYEQYF.

The V and J genes are TRBV6-4 and TRBJ1-1; weak D call: TRBD1 (6 bases). Trimming left V 4 bases short and J 5 bases short, with 11 bases between. This CDR3 is built from 13 residues. The germline V gene encodes CDR1 MRHNA and CDR2 SNTAGT. The CDR3 protein is CASSAVRGTEAFF. Written as DNA, the CDR3 is TGTGCCAGCAGTGCGGTTAGGGGGACTGAAGCTTTCTTT.

This clone was recorded only once. The V call is TRBV7-8, the J call TRBJ2-5; 10 nucleotides match TRBD2. Germline lookup yields CDR1 SGHVS and CDR2 FQNEAQ. Trimming at V came to 2 bases and at J to 5 bases, leaving 14 bases not matched to a gene. This CDR3 has 18 amino acids. CDR3 coding DNA: TGTGCCAGCAGCTTATTCCTAGCGGGAGTGGGGGGCCGTGAGACCCAGTACTTC. The encoded protein is CASSLFLAGVGGRETQYF.

This rearrangement joins TRBV5-4 to TRBJ2-3; D is ambiguous. Trimming took 0 bases from V and 1 from J, leaving 3 bases between them. This CDR3 comprises 13 residues. The germline CDR1 and CDR2 sequences are SGHNT and YYREEE (reference sequence). CDR3 DNA: TGTGCCAGCAGCTTGGAAGGCACAGATACGCAGTATTTT. Amino acids: CASSLEGTDTQYF.

The chain couples TRBV7-9 to TRBJ1-2, with no clear D. Germline-derived CDR1 and CDR2 are SEHNR and FQNEAQ (reference sequence). The V end was cut by 4 bases, the J end by 2 bases, with 2 bases between. The CDR3 runs 11 residues. In nucleotides, the CDR3 is TGTGCCAGCAGCTCAAACTATGGCTACACCTTC. Amino acid sequence: CASSSNYGYTF.

The chain employs TRBV28 and TRBJ2-7, with TRBD1 identical over 10 bases. This CDR3 spans 13 amino acids. V lost 10 bases to trimming and J lost 6 bases; unmatched junction nucleotides: 9. The germline V gene encodes CDR1 MDHEN and CDR2 SYDVKM. CDR3 nucleotide sequence: TGTGCCACCGTTTCGGGACAGGGGTCCGAGCAGTACTTC. Translation gives CATVSGQGSEQYF.

V is TRBV6-5 and J is TRBJ1-1; D is undetermined. The germline V gene encodes CDR1 MNHEY and CDR2 SVGAGI. There are 15 residues in the CDR3. V was trimmed by 0 bases and J by 0 bases, leaving 8 bases between them. CDR3: CASSYSWTVNTEAFF. The CDR3 nucleotides are TGTGCCAGCAGTTACTCATGGACCGTGAACACTGAAGCTTTCTTT.

J is TRBJ2-3 and V is TRBV19; weak D call: TRBD2 (6 bases). V was pared by 5 bases and J by 3 bases, with 9 bases between. The CDR3 totals 13 residues. Germline CDR1 reads LNHDA; CDR2 reads SQIVND (reference sequence). The CDR3 reads CASSLGGTDTQYF. In nucleotides, the CDR3 is TGTGCCAGTAGTTTAGGAGGGACAGATACGCAGTATTTT.

The chain links TRBV30 to TRBJ1-5; D gene uncertain. The CDR3 loop spans 11 amino acids. The germline V gene encodes CDR1 GTSNPN and CDR2 SVGIG (reference sequence). Trimming shortened V by 0 bases and J by 12 bases, and 9 bases separated the two germline ends. In DNA, the CDR3 is TGTGCCTGGAGTGTACGGGGAGTCCAGCATTTT. Translation: CAWSVRGVQHF.

The chain employs TRBV11-2 and TRBJ1-4; 7 bases are shared with TRBD1. This CDR3 has 14 amino acids. Germline assignment: CDR1 SGHAT and CDR2 FQNNGV. The trim removed 5 bases at V and 4 bases at J, leaving 4 bases unmatched. CDR3 in DNA: TGTGCCAGCAGCCGAACAGGGGTTAATGAAAAACTGTTTTTT. As protein: CASSRTGVNEKLFF.